This record looks at one TCR beta chain sequence and its context. The data originate from a study of blood T cell repertoires in COVID-19. Profiling relied on immunoSEQ multiplex PCR, and the TCRdb table lists in-frame clones only, not all of them. The table lists roughly 290,000 clones, roughly 80% of them singletons. Sequenced: peripheral blood. This clonotype was obtained from a person between 70 and 80 years old with COVID-19, enrolled during active disease.

This chain's CDR3 is CASSDPTGGDTGELFF. DNA for the CDR3: TGCGCCAGCAGTGACCCTACAGGGGGTGACACCGGGGAGCTGTTTTTT. This sequence joins TRBV10-2 and TRBJ2-2; 8 nucleotides line up with TRBD1. V was clipped by 3 bases and J by 3 bases; unmatched bases: 6. Germline CDR1 WSHSY, CDR2 SAAADI. The CDR3 has 16 residues.